The clone carrying this T cell receptor (beta chain) was counted only a few times. Its antigen is currently unknown. Expressed TCRB transcripts were sequenced because the entire RNA isolate underwent reverse transcription. Sequencing was performed with immunoSEQ multiplex PCR; in TCRdb, only in-frame clones are kept and a portion is missing. The table shows some 500,000 clones, with about 10% occurring only once. The data belong to a study of beta chain features in type 1 diabetes. Findings and caveats of the study: A potential PCR bias toward shorter templates would be equal in patient and control samples. A potential influence of HLA type upon TCRB rearrangement remained unresolved herein. Among patients, naive, central memory and Treg TCRB repertoires appeared more similar than among healthy donors.

Between the trimmed V and J ends, which lost 5 bases and 12 bases, there was a span of 23 bases. CDR1 LGHNA and CDR2 YNFKEQ come from the germline V gene. The CDR3 runs 15 residues. The chain is built from TRBV4-2 and TRBJ2-1, with D unclear. Source material: naive CD4+ T cells from blood. This sequence originates from a woman under 30 in good health. The CDR3: CASSARMDRWQGQFF. The CDR3 coding sequence is TGTGCCAGCAGCGCTCGTATGGACCGTTGGCAAGGGCAGTTCTTC.